This T cell receptor beta chain was recorded in a study of T cell responses to AZD1222 COVID-19 vaccine. Whole-study findings and limits: Per reports, nearly half of all spike-specific TCRs target regions that are unmutated in variants. White British donors predominated, females outnumbered males, and clonal diversity was possibly underestimated.

Comments on this clone: Its target is unknown.

Assay: immunoSEQ multiplex PCR; the TCRdb copy retains only in-frame clones and omits some. This repertoire shows some 99,000 clones, approximately 88% found once; its top ten account for over 10%. V was cut by 2 bases and J by 7 bases, with 17 bases left in between. This CDR3 is 15 amino acids long. The germline gives CDR1 LGHNA, CDR2 YNFKEQ. Source: peripheral blood, taken on day 0 of MenACWY control vaccination. This sequence was found in an adult in good health. This chain joins TRBV4-2 and TRBJ1-1, with D maybe TRBD1 (6 bases). DNA of the CDR3: TGTGCCAGCAGCCAAACAACCAGGACAGCAAATGAAGCTTTCTTT. It encodes CASSQTTRTANEAFF.